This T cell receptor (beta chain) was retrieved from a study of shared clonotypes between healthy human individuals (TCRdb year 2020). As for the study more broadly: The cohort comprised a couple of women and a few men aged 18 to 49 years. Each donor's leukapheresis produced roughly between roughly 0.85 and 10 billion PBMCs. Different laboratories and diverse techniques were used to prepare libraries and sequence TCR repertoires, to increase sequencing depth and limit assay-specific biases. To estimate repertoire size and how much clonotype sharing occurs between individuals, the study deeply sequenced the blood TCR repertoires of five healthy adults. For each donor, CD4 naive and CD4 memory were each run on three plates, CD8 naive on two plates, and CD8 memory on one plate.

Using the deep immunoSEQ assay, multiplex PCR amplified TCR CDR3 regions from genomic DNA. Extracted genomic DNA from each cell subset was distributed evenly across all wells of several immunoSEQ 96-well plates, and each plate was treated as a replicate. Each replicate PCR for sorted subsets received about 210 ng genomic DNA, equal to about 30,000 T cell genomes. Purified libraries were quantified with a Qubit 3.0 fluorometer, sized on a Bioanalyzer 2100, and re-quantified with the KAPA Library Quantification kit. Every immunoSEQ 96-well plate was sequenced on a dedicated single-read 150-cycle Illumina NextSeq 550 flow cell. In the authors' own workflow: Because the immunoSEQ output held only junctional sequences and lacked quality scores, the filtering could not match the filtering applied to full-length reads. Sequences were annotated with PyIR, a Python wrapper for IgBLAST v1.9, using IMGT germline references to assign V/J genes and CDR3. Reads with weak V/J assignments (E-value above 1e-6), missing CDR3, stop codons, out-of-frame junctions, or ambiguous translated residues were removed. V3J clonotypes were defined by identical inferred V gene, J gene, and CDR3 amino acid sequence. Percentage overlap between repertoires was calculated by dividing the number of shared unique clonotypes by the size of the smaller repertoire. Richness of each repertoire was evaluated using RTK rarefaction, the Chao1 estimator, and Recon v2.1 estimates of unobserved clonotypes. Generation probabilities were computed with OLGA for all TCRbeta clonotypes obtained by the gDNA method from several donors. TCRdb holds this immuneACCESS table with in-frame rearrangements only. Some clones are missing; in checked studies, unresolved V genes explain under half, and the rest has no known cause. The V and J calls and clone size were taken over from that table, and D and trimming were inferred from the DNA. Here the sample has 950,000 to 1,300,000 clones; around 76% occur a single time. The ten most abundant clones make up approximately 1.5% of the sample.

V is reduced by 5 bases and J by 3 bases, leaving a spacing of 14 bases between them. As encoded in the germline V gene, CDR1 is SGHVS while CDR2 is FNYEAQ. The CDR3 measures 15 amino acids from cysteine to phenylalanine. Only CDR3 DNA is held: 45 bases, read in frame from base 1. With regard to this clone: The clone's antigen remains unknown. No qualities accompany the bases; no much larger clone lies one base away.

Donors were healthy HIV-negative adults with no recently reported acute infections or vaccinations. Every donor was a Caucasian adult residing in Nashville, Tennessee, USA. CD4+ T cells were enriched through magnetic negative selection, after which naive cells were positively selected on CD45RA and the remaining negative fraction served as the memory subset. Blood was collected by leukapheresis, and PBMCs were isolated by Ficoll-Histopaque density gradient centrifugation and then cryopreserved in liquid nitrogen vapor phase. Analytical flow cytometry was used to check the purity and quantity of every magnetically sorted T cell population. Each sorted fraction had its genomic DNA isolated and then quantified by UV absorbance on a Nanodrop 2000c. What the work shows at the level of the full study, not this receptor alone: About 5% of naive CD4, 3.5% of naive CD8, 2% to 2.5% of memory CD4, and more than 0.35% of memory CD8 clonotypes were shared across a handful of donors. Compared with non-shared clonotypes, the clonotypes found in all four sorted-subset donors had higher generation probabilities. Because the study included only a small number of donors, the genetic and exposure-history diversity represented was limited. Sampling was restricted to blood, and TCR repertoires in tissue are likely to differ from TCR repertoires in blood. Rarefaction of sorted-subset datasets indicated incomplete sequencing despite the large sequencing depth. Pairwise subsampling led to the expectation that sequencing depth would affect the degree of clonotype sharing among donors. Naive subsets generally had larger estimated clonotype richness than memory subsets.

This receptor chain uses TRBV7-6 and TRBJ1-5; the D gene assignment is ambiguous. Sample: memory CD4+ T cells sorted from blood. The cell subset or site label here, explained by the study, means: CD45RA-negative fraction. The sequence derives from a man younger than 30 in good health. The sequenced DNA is TGTGCCAGCAGCCCCACGGCGGGAGACAATCAGCCCCAGCATTTT. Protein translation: CASSPTAGDNQPQHF.